This T cell receptor beta chain was recorded in a study of T cells in localized non-small cell lung cancer. TCRdb's copy holds only in-frame clones and misses some; the assay was immunoSEQ multiplex PCR. Counted here are over 15,000 clones, approximately 85% occurring once; the ten biggest clones make up roughly 20%. This CDR3 has 14 amino acids. V lost 3 bases, J lost 5 bases, and 7 bases stayed unmatched. Germline loops: CDR1 SGHVS, CDR2 FNYEAQ. The genes are TRBV7-6 and TRBJ2-7; 7 bases agree with TRBD1. The sample in question was peripheral blood, obtained before any cancer treatment. The clonotype originates from a male donor aged 60 or over with stage I lung adenocarcinoma. CDR3 DNA sequence: TGTGCCAGCAGCTTGACAGGGTTAAAGGACGAGCAGTACTTC. It is translated as CASSLTGLKDEQYF.